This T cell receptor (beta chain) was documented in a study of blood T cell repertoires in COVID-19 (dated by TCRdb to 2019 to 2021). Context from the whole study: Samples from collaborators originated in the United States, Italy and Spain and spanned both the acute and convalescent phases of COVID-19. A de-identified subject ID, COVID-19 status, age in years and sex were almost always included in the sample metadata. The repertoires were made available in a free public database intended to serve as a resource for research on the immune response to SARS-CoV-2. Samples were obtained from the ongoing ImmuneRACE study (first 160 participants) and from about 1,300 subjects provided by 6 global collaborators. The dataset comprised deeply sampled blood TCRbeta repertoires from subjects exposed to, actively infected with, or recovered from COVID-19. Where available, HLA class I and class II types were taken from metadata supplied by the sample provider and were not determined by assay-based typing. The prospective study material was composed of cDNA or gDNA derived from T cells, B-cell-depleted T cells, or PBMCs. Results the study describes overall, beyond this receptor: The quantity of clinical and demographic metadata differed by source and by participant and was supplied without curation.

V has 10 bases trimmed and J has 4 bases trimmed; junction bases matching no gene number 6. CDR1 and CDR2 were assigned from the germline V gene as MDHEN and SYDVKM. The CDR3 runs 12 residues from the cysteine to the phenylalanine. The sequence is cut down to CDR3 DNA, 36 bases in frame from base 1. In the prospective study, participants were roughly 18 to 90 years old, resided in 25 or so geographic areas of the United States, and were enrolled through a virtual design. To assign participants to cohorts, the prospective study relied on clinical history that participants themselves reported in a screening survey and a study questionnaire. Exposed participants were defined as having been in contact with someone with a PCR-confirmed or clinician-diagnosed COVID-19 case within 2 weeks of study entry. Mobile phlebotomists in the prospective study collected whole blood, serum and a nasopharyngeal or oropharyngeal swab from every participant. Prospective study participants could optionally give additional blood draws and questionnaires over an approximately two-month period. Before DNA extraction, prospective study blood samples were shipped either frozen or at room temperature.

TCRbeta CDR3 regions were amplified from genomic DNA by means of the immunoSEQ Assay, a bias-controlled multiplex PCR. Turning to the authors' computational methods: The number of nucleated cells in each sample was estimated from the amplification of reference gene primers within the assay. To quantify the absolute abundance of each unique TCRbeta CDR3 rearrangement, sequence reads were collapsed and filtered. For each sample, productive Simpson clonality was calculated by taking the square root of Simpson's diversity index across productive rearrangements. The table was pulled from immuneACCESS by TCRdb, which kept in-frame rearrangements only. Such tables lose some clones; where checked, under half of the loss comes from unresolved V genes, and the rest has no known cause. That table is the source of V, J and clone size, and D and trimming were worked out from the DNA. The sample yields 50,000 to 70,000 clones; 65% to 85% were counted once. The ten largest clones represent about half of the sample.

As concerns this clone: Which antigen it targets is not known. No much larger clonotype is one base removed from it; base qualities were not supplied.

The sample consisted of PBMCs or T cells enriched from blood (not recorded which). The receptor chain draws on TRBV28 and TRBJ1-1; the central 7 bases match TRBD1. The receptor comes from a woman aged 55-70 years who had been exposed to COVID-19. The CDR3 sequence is CAIEGQATEAFF. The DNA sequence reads TGTGCCATCGAAGGACAGGCCACTGAAGCTTTCTTT.